The 32 T cell receptor beta chains below come from one sample, sequenced in a study of CD8 T cells in ankylosing spondylitis. From the 5' RACE reads, TCRdb called clonotypes with MiXCR, one entry per CDR3 protein. The sample lists about 190,000 distinct CDR3 sequences, around 13% occurring once. What was sequenced was blood, either unsorted or a sorted T cell fraction (not recorded which). Receptors were obtained from a female donor with ankylosing spondylitis or in good health (not recorded which).

The chain couples TRBV6-5 to TRBJ2-6, with D maybe TRBD2 (5 bases). CDR1 and CDR2 (germline): MNHEY, SVGAGI. Trimming removed 2 bases at V and 0 bases at J, with 11 bases between. The CDR3 has 17 residues. This chain's CDR3 is CASSYTKAVSGANVLTF. The CDR3 coding sequence is TGTGCCAGCAGTTACACAAAAGCGGTCTCTGGGGCCAACGTCCTGACTTTC.

This clonotype appeared many times. The V call is TRBV6-2 or TRBV6-3, the J call TRBJ2-7; 9 bases map to TRBD2. V lost 11 bases and J lost 0; bases outside the gene matches: 20. CDR3 size: 18 residues. In germline, CDR1 is MNHEY, CDR2 SVGEGT. CDR3 loop: CAGYYAVRSGRISYEQYF. In DNA form, the CDR3 reads TGTGCCGGGTACTACGCGGTCAGAAGCGGGAGGATCTCCTACGAGCAGTACTTC.

This clonotype was recorded many times. The V call is TRBV4-3, the J call TRBJ2-3; TRBD2 matches 7 bases. This CDR3 region has 17 residues. Unmatched junction bases numbered 10, after V lost 0 bases and J lost 4 bases. The germline CDR1 and CDR2 sequences are LGHNA and YSLEER. CDR3: CASSQDGWGGTADTQYF. The CDR3 DNA reads as TGCGCCAGCAGCCAAGACGGTTGGGGAGGGACCGCAGATACGCAGTATTTT.

This clonotype was seen more than once but under ten times. The V gene is TRBV2, the J gene TRBJ2-5, with D uncertain. Trimming left V 3 bases short and J 5 bases short, with 16 bases between. The germline CDR1 and CDR2 sequences are SNHLY and FYNNEI. The CDR3 runs to 15 residues. The CDR3 DNA is TGTGCCAGCAGTGATCACAGTCTCGGATGGGAGACCCAGTACTTC. It specifies CASSDHSLGWETQYF.

With respect to this clonotype: A much bigger clone sits one base away, suggesting this may be a read error. V usage is TRBV5-1 and J usage is TRBJ2-5; 12 positions agree with TRBD2. Losses at the gene ends were 6 bases for V and 4 bases for J; bases not matched to a gene: 4. The CDR3 loop spans 14 amino acids. The germline CDR1 and CDR2 sequences are SGHRS and YFSETQ. CDR3 bases: TGCGCCAGCAAGGAGGGACTAGCGGGAGAGACCCAGTACTTC. The encoded protein is CASKEGLAGETQYF.

This clonotype showed up many times. The chain carries TRBV5-1 and TRBJ1-5, with 7 bases aligning to TRBD1. V was pared by 3 bases and J by 3 bases, with 6 bases of the junction left unmatched. Germline-derived CDR1 and CDR2 are SGHRS and YFSETQ. CDR3 length: 15 amino acids. CDR3 region: CASSSDRPPNQPQHF. Here the CDR3 DNA reads TGCGCCAGCAGCTCGGACAGGCCCCCCAATCAGCCCCAGCATTTT.

There are many counts of this clonotype. This chain links TRBV20-1 with TRBJ2-3, with D possibly being TRBD2 (7 bases). The CDR3 spans 15 residues. Trimming removed 6 bases at V and 4 bases at J, with 20 bases between. Germline V lookup: CDR1 DFQATT, CDR2 SNEGSKA (reference sequence). The CDR3 here is CSAHRGRAGADTQYF. In DNA form, the CDR3 reads TGCAGTGCCCATAGGGGGAGGGCCGGGGCAGATACGCAGTATTTT.

This clonotype was observed many times. The chain links TRBV24-1 to TRBJ1-2; TRBD1 is a possible D gene (6 bases). Deletions cut 9 bases from V and 7 bases from J, with 17 bases between. Germline lookup yields CDR1 KGHDR and CDR2 SFDVKD. The CDR3 is 13 residues long. The CDR3 bases are TGTGCCACCGCCGGGCAGGGGTTGTCTGGCTACACCTTC. This gives the protein CATAGQGLSGYTF.

This clonotype was counted a few times. V usage is TRBV24-1 and J usage is TRBJ2-6; either TRBD1 or TRBD2 may fit D (5 bases each). Trimming took 4 bases from V and 4 from J, leaving 13 bases between them. The germline gives CDR1 KGHDR, CDR2 SFDVKD. CDR3 length equals 16 residues. This CDR3 reads CATSETSGTGANVLTF. In DNA form, the CDR3 reads TGTGCCACCAGTGAGACCTCAGGGACCGGGGCCAACGTCCTGACTTTC.

This chain connects TRBV4-2 to TRBJ1-2; a weak D match, TRBD1 (5 bases). CDR1 and CDR2 from the germline V gene are LGHNA and YNFKEQ. The CDR3 is made up of 13 amino acids. The V and J ends lost 2 bases and 4 bases respectively, with 8 bases between them. For the CDR3, the DNA is TGTGCCAGCAGCCAACGAGACAGCTATGGCTACACCTTC. This codes for CASSQRDSYGYTF.

This clonotype was detected ten times or more. The chain joins TRBV10-2 to TRBJ2-7; tentative D call: TRBD2 (5 bases). Germline V lookup: CDR1 WSHSY, CDR2 SAAADI. Deletions cut 2 bases from V and 2 bases from J, with 13 bases between. This CDR3 has 15 residues. The CDR3 spells CASSERPRDAYEQYF. The CDR3 coding sequence is TGCGCCAGCAGTGAGCGCCCCCGGGATGCCTACGAGCAGTACTTC.

This clonotype was seen at least ten times. The rearrangement joins TRBV14 to TRBJ1-3; perhaps TRBD1 as D (5 bases). CDR3 length equals 15 residues. The germline V and J ends were trimmed by 3 bases and 0 bases, with 9 bases remaining between them. The germline V gene has CDR1 SGHDN and CDR2 FVKESK. CDR3 nucleotide sequence: TGTGCCAGCAGCCAGAGACAGAGCTCTGGAAACACCATATATTTT. This codes for CASSQRQSSGNTIYF.

On this clonotype itself: This may be a read error, as it is one base from a much larger clone. The chain has TRBV7-8 and TRBJ2-1, with D maybe TRBD2 (6 bases). The CDR3 loop spans 15 amino acids. The V gene's germline CDR1 is SGHVS and CDR2 FQNEAQ. V lost 5 bases and J lost 3, with 14 bases in between. In DNA, the CDR3 is TGTGCCAGCAGCCTTGGCTTCGGGGGCTACAATGAGCAGTTCTTC. It codes for CASSLGFGGYNEQFF.

This clonotype has ten or more counts. This chain connects TRBV20-1 to TRBJ1-2; 9 bases agree with TRBD1. The CDR3 extends over 13 amino acids. Germline V CDR1 and CDR2: DFQATT, SNEGSKA (reference sequence). The V and J ends lost 6 bases and 5 bases, in that order; junction bases with no gene match: 7. The CDR3 sequence is CSAIQGAGYGYTF. Written as DNA, the CDR3 is TGCAGTGCAATACAGGGGGCCGGGTATGGCTACACCTTC.

This clonotype was counted many times. CDR3: CASSREYNEQFF. CDR3 nucleotides: TGTGCCAGCAGCCGAGAGTACAATGAGCAGTTCTTC. The rearrangement uses TRBV7-2 and TRBJ2-1; D is unclear. Looked up from germline, CDR1 is SGHTA and CDR2 is FQGNSA. This CDR3 comprises 12 residues. V was shortened by 5 bases and J by 4 bases, with 6 bases between the two germline ends.

Comments on this clonotype: Germline is not matched at one junction end, which may reflect a read error. This chain connects TRBV9 to TRBJ2-5, with D unresolved. The germline gives CDR1 SGDLS, CDR2 YYNGEE. CDR3 length equals 13 residues. CDR3 residues: CASNVAAQETQYF. Here the CDR3 DNA reads TGTGCCAGCAACGTAGCAGCCCAAGAGACCCAGTACTTC.

The V and J genes are TRBV4-2 and TRBJ1-2; 8 bases are a match to TRBD1. CDR1 and CDR2 (germline): LGHNA, YNFKEQ. Germline trimming cut 4 bases from V and 1 base from J; bases unmatched to any gene: 5. The CDR3 runs 15 residues. In nucleotides, the CDR3 is TGTGCCAGCAGCCCCGGACAGGGTTTTAACTATGGCTACACCTTC. As protein: CASSPGQGFNYGYTF.

This clonotype was picked up a small number of times. J is TRBJ1-5 and V is TRBV15; 9 bases agree with TRBD1. Germline CDR1 LNHNV, CDR2 YYDKDF (reference sequence). V lost 3 bases to trimming and J lost 0 bases; unmatched junction nucleotides: 0. This CDR3 has 15 residues. The CDR3 spells CATSRGQGSNQPQHF. Here the CDR3 DNA reads TGTGCCACCAGCAGGGGACAGGGTAGCAATCAGCCCCAGCATTTT.

This clonotype was counted at least ten times. V and J are TRBV11-2 and TRBJ1-4; TRBD1 matches 7 bases. V was clipped by 1 base and J by 7 bases; unmatched bases: 15. This CDR3 region has 18 residues. CDR1 is SGHAT, CDR2 FQNNGV, per germline. The CDR3 loop is CASSLVWSGGPATEKLFF. As DNA, the CDR3 is TGTGCCAGCAGCTTAGTCTGGTCAGGGGGGCCCGCAACTGAAAAACTGTTTTTT.

The rearrangement joins TRBV5-1 to TRBJ2-3, with 11 bases matching TRBD2. The CDR3 covers 15 residues. The germline CDR1 and CDR2 sequences are SGHRS and YFSETQ. V was pared by 4 bases and J by 5 bases, with 6 bases of the junction left unmatched. The CDR3 is CASSKLAGVEDTQYF. In DNA, the CDR3 is TGCGCCAGCAGCAAACTAGCGGGAGTTGAAGATACGCAGTATTTT.

This sequence joins TRBV11-2 and TRBJ2-3; a possible D gene is TRBD2 (5 bases). Germline V gene sequence: CDR1 SGHAT, CDR2 FQNNGV. The ends were cut back, 3 bases at V and 8 bases at J, with 15 bases in the middle. The CDR3 runs to 14 residues. The CDR3 nucleotides are TGTGCCAGCAGCTTTAGTTCCGGGGTTGGTACGCAGTATTTT. This encodes CASSFSSGVGTQYF. The whole variable domain, filled in from reference TRBV11-2 and TRBJ2-3, reads EAGVAQSPRYKIIEKRQSVAFWCNPISGHATLYWYQQILGQGPKLLIQFQNNGVVDDSQLPKDRFSAERLKGVDSTLKIQPAKLEDSAVYLCASSFSSGVGTQYFGPGTRLTVL.

This clonotype was seen more than once but under ten times. V usage is TRBV4-2 and J usage is TRBJ2-3; 7 nucleotides match TRBD1. The CDR3 contains 19 residues. Germline trimming cut 4 bases from V and 3 bases from J; bases unmatched to any gene: 19. Germline CDR1 is LGHNA and CDR2 is YNFKEQ. The CDR3 coding sequence is TGTGCCAGCAGCCCCTCCCCCGGGTTAGGGACAGTTGTAACAGATACGCAGTATTTT. Translation: CASSPSPGLGTVVTDTQYF.

This clonotype occurred once. The rearrangement uses TRBV10-3 and TRBJ2-7, with 7 bases aligning to TRBD2. J was trimmed by 4 bases and V by 6 bases; bases with no gene match: 6. Germline lookup yields CDR1 ENHRY and CDR2 SYGVKD. The CDR3 spans 13 residues. CDR3 loop: CAIRLPSGYEQYF. The CDR3 coding sequence is TGTGCCATCAGATTACCTAGCGGTTACGAGCAGTACTTC.

As concerns this clonotype: Relative to the germline gene, one junction end is altered; a read error may explain this. The J gene is TRBJ2-5, the V gene TRBV20-1; 12 bases map to TRBD2. CDR1 is DFQATT and CDR2 is SNEGSKA in the germline V gene (reference sequence). The CDR3 spans 18 residues. This CDR3 is CCARDLRSSGRALETQYF. The CDR3 DNA reads as TGCTGTGCTAGAGATTTAAGGTCTAGCGGGAGGGCCCTGGAGACCCAGTACTTC.

This clonotype was counted many times. The chain couples TRBV10-3 to TRBJ1-1, with D perhaps TRBD1 (5 bases). Germline CDR1 and CDR2: ENHRY and SYGVKD. The V and J ends lost 7 bases and 0 bases respectively, with 9 bases between them. The CDR3 loop spans 13 amino acids. The CDR3 here is CAINGGMNTEAFF. For the CDR3, the DNA is TGTGCCATCAACGGGGGAATGAACACTGAAGCTTTCTTT.

At least ten counts were recorded for this clonotype. V and J are TRBV5-1 and TRBJ2-7, with 7 bases fitting TRBD2. The CDR3 contains 16 residues. V shed 0 bases and J 4 bases; nucleotides not matched to a gene: 10. Germline V gene data show CDR1 as SGHRS and CDR2 as YFSETQ. The CDR3 is CASSLVRLAGDYEQYF. Here the CDR3 DNA reads TGCGCCAGCAGCTTGGTCCGGTTGGCGGGAGATTACGAGCAGTACTTC.

This clonotype was observed a few times. V and J are TRBV3-1 and TRBJ2-2; TRBD2 is a possible D gene (5 bases). CDR3 length equals 16 residues. V was cut by 0 bases and J by 8 bases, with 16 bases left in between. The germline V gene encodes CDR1 LGHDT and CDR2 YNNKEL (reference sequence). CDR3 sequence reads: CASSQDPGLTWGELFF. CDR3 sequence (DNA): TGTGCCAGCAGCCAAGACCCAGGACTCACCTGGGGGGAGCTGTTTTTT.

This clonotype was detected many times. V usage is TRBV20-1 and J usage is TRBJ2-3; 11 bases agree with TRBD2. Per germline, CDR1 DFQATT and CDR2 SNEGSKA (reference sequence). The CDR3 loop spans 15 amino acids. V trimming: 5 bases; J trimming: 0 bases; junction bases outside the gene matches: 4. The CDR3 DNA reads TGCAGTGCTCTGACTAGCGGGACTAGCACAGATACGCAGTATTTT. Its translation is CSALTSGTSTDTQYF.

This clonotype was observed many times. This chain connects TRBV12-3 or TRBV12-4 to TRBJ2-7, with 7 bases fitting TRBD1. With 1 base clipped from V and 7 bases from J, the junction kept 10 bases outside the gene matches. The CDR3 has 15 amino acids. CDR3 nucleotides: TGTGCCAGCAGTTTAGACCGACAGGGTCCGGGTGAGCAGTACTTC. Protein product: CASSLDRQGPGEQYF.

This clonotype was found many times. The chain joins TRBV19 to TRBJ2-2, with D unresolved. The CDR3 is 16 amino acids. Trimming cost V 7 bases and J 5 bases, with 20 bases left between them. Germline loops: CDR1 LNHDA, CDR2 SQIVND (reference sequence). The CDR3 loop is CASTFLRGASTGELFF. The DNA for the CDR3 is TGTGCCAGTACATTTCTCCGCGGAGCGTCGACCGGGGAGCTGTTTTTT.

The rearrangement joins TRBV4-3 to TRBJ2-3, with unresolved D. This CDR3 region has 19 residues. Trimming left V 0 bases short and J 3 bases short, with 22 bases between. Germline CDR1 LGHNA, CDR2 YSLEER. CDR3: CASSQEYWVVGTGTDTQYF. The CDR3 coding sequence is TGCGCCAGCAGCCAAGAATACTGGGTCGTGGGAACTGGTACAGATACGCAGTATTTT.

The chain has TRBV24-1 and TRBJ2-1; D perhaps matches TRBD2 (6 bases). This CDR3 contains 12 residues. Germline CDR1 is KGHDR and CDR2 is SFDVKD. Trimming pared 9 bases from V and 4 bases from J, leaving 9 bases between. In DNA, the CDR3 is TGTGCCACCGCCGCGGGGTACAATGAGCAGTTCTTC. Protein product: CATAAGYNEQFF.